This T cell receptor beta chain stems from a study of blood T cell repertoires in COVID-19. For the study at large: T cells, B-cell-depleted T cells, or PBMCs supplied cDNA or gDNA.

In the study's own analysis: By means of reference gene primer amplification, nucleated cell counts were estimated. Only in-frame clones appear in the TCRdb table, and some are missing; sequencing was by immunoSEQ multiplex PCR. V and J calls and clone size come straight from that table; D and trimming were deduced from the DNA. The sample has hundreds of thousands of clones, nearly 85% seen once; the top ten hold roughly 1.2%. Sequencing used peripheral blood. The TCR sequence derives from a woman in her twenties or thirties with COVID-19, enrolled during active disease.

CDR3 residues: CASSVLPEHLRGEQYF. CDR3 in DNA: TGTGCCAGCAGCGTACTCCCAGAGCATCTCCGCGGCGAGCAGTACTTC. The J gene is TRBJ2-7, the V gene TRBV9; D uncertain. The CDR3 runs 16 residues. Germline V gives CDR1 SGDLS, CDR2 YYNGEE. Trimming left V 1 base short and J 6 bases short, with 20 bases between.